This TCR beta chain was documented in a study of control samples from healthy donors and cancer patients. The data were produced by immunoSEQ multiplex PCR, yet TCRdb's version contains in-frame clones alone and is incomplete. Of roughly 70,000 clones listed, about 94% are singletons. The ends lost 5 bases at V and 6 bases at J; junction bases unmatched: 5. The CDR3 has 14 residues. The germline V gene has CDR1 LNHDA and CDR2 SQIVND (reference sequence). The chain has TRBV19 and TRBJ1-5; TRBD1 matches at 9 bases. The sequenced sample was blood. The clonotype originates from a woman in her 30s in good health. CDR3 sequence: CASSQTGGRQPQHF. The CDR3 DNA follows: TGTGCCAGTAGTCAGACAGGGGGACGTCAGCCCCAGCATTTT.